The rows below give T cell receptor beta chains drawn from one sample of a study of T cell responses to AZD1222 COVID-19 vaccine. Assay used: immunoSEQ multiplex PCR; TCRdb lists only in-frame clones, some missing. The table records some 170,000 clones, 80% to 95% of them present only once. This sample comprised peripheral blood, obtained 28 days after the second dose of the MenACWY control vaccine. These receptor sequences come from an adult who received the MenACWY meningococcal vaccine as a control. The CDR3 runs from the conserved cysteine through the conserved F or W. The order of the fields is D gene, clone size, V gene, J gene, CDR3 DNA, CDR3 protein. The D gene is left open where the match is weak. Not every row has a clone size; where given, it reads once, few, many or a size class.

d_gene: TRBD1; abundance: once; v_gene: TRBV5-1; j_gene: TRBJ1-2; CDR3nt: TGCGCCAGCAGCCCGAGAACACCGACCCGGGACAGGGGCTACACCTTC; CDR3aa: CASSPRTPTRDRGYTF
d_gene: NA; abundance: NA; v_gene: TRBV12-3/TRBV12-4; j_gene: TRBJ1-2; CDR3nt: TGTGCCAGCAGTTTAGATTGGGGAGGGGGCTACACCTTC; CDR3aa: CASSLDWGGGYTF
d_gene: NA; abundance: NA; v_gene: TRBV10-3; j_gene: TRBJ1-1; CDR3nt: TGTGCCACCTGTTTAGGGGCCCACACTGAAGCTTTCTTT; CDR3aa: CATCLGAHTEAFF
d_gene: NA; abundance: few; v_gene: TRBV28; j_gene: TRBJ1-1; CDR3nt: TGTGCCGCAGGGGAATGGGTTGAAGCTTTCTTT; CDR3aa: CAAGEWVEAFF
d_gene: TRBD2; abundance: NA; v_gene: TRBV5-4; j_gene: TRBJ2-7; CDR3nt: TGTGCCAGCAGCCCCGGGTCTAGCGGGGTTGTCTACGAGCAGTACTTC; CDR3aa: CASSPGSSGVVYEQYF
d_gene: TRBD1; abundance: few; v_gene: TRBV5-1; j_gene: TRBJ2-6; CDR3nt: TGCGCCAGCAGCTTGTCGTTTTGGGACAGAAATTCTGGGGCCAACGTCCTGACTTTC; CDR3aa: CASSLSFWDRNSGANVLTF
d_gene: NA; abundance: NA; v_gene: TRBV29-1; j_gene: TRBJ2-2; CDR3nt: TGCAGCGGAATAACAAGAGAAGACACCGGGGAGCTGTTTTTT; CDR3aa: CSGITREDTGELFF
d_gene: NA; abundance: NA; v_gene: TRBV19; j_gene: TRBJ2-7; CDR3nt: TGTGCCAGTAGTATTGGCAGGGGACGCTACGAGCAGTACTTC; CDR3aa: CASSIGRGRYEQYF
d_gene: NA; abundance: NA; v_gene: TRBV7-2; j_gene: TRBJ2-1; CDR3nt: TGTGCCAGCAGTCTAACAGGTCTCTCCTACAATGAGCAGTTCTTC; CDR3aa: CASSLTGLSYNEQFF
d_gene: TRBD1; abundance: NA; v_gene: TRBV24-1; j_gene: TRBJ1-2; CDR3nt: TGTGCCACCAGTGCCCCTTGGGGACAGCGAGGGACTTATGGCTACACCTTC; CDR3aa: CATSAPWGQRGTYGYTF
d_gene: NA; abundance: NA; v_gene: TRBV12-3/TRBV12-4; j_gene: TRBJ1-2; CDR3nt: TGTGCCAGCAGTTCAGGGTCGGGCGGCTACACCTTC; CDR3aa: CASSSGSGGYTF
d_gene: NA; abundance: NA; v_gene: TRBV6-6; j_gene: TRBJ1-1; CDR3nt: TGTGCCAGCAGTTATCAAGGCGCTGAAGCTTTCTTT; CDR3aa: CASSYQGAEAFF
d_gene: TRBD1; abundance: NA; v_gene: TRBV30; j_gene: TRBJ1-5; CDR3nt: TGTGCCTGGGAGACAGGGGGCGGACAGCCCCAGCATTTT; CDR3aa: CAWETGGGQPQHF
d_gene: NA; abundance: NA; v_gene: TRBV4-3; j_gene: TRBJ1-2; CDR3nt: TGCGCCAGCAGCCTCAAGAGGGACGGATTGTATGGCTACACCTTC; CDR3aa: CASSLKRDGLYGYTF
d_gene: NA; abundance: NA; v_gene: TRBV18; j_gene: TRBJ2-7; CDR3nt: TGTGCCAGCTCTCGAGGAGGGGGGGACGAGCAGTACTTC; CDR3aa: CASSRGGGDEQYF
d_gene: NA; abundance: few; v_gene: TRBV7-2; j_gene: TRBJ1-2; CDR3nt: TGTGCCAGCAGCTTAGGGGGTTTCAACTATGGCTACACCTTC; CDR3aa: CASSLGGFNYGYTF
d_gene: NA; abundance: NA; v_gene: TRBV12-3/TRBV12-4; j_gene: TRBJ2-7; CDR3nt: TGTGCCAGCACACATTCCTACGAGCAGTACTTC; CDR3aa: CASTHSYEQYF
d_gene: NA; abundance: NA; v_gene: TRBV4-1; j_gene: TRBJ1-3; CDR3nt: TGCGCCAGCAGCCCTTATGGAAACACCATATATTTT; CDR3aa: CASSPYGNTIYF
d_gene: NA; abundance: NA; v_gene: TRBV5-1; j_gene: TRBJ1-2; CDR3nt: TGCGCCAGCAGCGTTGCCGGGAGTCACTATGGCTACACCTTC; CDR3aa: CASSVAGSHYGYTF
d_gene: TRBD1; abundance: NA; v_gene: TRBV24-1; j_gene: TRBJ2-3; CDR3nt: TGTGCCACCAGTTTGGGACAGTCCGGAACAGATACGCAGTATTTT; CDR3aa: CATSLGQSGTDTQYF
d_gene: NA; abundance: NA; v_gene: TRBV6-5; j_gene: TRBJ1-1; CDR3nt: TGTGCCAGCAGTCCCACGTTGAACACTGAAGCTTTCTTT; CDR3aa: CASSPTLNTEAFF
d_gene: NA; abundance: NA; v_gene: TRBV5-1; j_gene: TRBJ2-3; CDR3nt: TGCGCCAGCAGCTCGGGGGACTTTTCTCGGGTCGCAGATACGCAGTATTTT; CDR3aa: CASSSGDFSRVADTQYF
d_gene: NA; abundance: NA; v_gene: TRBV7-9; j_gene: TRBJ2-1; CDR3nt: TGTGCCAGCAGCTTGAAGGTCGAGCAGTTCTTC; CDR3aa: CASSLKVEQFF
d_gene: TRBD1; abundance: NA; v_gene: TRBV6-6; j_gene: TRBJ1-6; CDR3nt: TGTGCCAGCAAAACGACAGGGAGACGAAATTCACCCCTCCACTTT; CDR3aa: CASKTTGRRNSPLHF
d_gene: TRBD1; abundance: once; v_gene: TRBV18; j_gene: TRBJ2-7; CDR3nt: TGTGCCAGCTCACCGACCGGGACAGGGTCCTACGAGCAGTACTTC; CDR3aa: CASSPTGTGSYEQYF
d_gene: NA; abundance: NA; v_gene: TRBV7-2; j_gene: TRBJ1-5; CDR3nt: TGTGCCAGCAGCTTAGTCGGCCAGGCTATGTCGCCCCAGCATTTT; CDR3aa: CASSLVGQAMSPQHF
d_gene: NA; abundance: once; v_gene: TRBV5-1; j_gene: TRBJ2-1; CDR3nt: TGCGCCAGCAGCTTGGCCGGGGGGCTCGATGAGCAGTTCTTC; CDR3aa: CASSLAGGLDEQFF
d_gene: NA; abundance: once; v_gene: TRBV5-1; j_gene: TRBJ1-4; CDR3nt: TGCGCCAGCGCCCCCCGGCAGGGCAACGAAAAACTGTTTTTT; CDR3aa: CASAPRQGNEKLFF
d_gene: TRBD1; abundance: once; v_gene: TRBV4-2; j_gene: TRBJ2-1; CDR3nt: TGTGCCAGCAGCCAAGTATGGCAGGGGGCGACTGAGCAGTTCTTC; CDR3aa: CASSQVWQGATEQFF